These 15 T cell receptor beta chains came from one sample sequenced in a study of blood T cell repertoires in COVID-19. The data were produced by immunoSEQ multiplex PCR, yet TCRdb's version contains in-frame clones alone and is incomplete. The data show roughly 140,000 clones, approximately 80% seen once. The sample taken for sequencing was peripheral blood. These receptors were obtained from a man aged 55 to 69 with active or convalescent COVID-19.

The rearrangement joins TRBV7-2 to TRBJ1-6; 10 nucleotides agree with TRBD1. This CDR3 has 16 amino acids. The ends lost 8 bases at V and 7 bases at J; junction bases unmatched: 11. Germline V lookup: CDR1 SGHTA, CDR2 FQGNSA. Here the CDR3 reads CASSLSGTGANSPLHF. CDR3 DNA: TGTGCCAGCTCCTTAAGCGGGACAGGGGCGAATTCACCCCTCCACTTT.

The rearrangement links TRBV4-3 to TRBJ1-5, with 7 bases aligning to TRBD1. The CDR3 is 16 amino acids. V lost 0 bases, J lost 2 bases, and 4 bases stayed unmatched. CDR1 is LGHNA and CDR2 is YSLEER in the germline V gene. DNA for the CDR3: TGCGCCAGCAGCCAAGATTACGGACAGGGCAATCAGCCCCAGCATTTT. Amino acid sequence: CASSQDYGQGNQPQHF.

This chain connects TRBV30 to TRBJ1-1; D is uncertain. The CDR3 totals 13 residues. Germline V gene sequence: CDR1 GTSNPN, CDR2 SVGIG (reference sequence). Trimming removed 3 bases at V and 1 base at J, with 9 bases between. The DNA of the CDR3 is TGTGCCTGGAGGAGAGGAGCGAACACTGAAGCTTTCTTT. Its protein is CAWRRGANTEAFF.

V gene TRBV9 combines with J gene TRBJ2-1; 12 bases agree with TRBD2. The germline V gene encodes CDR1 SGDLS and CDR2 YYNGEE. This CDR3 is built from 15 residues. V lost 5 bases and J lost 6; bases outside the gene matches: 6. The CDR3: CASRPSGRGANEQFF. The DNA of the CDR3 is TGTGCCAGCAGACCTAGCGGGAGGGGGGCCAATGAGCAGTTCTTC.

The chain links TRBV19 to TRBJ2-1, with D possibly being TRBD1 (6 bases). The CDR3 has 16 residues. Germline CDR1 and CDR2: LNHDA and SQIVND (reference sequence). V was clipped by 7 bases and J by 0 bases, with 16 bases between them. For the CDR3, the DNA is TGTGCCAGTACCTCGCTAGACAGGAGCTCCTACAATGAGCAGTTCTTC. It encodes CASTSLDRSSYNEQFF. The full variable domain, its missing parts supplied by reference TRBV19 and TRBJ2-1, is DGGITQSPKYLFRKEGQNVTLSCEQNLNHDAMYWYRQDPGQGLRLIYYSQIVNDFQKGDIAEGYSVSREKKESFPLTVTSAQKNPTAFYLCASTSLDRSSYNEQFFGPGTRLTVL.

The genes are TRBV12-3 or TRBV12-4 and TRBJ1-1, with no clear D. Trimming stripped 6 bases from V and 7 bases from J, with 12 bases between. CDR3 length: 12 amino acids. CDR3 nucleotides: TGTGCCAGCAGCAACATGGCTGGTGAAGCTTTCTTT. Translating gives CASSNMAGEAFF.

Only a few counts were recorded for this clone. The chain uses TRBV7-8 and TRBJ1-1; 7 bases align to TRBD1. Germline V lookup: CDR1 SGHVS, CDR2 FQNEAQ. CDR3 length: 17 residues. V trimming: 5 bases; J trimming: 0 bases; junction bases outside the gene matches: 12. The CDR3 region is CASSQATGARMNTEAFF. CDR3 DNA: TGTGCCAGCAGCCAGGCTACAGGGGCGAGAATGAACACTGAAGCTTTCTTT. Supplemented by reference TRBV7-8 and TRBJ1-1, the full variable domain reads GAGVSQSPRYKVAKRGQDVALRCDPISGHVSLFWYQQALGQGPEFLTYFQNEAQLDKSGLPSDRFFAERPEGSVSTLKIQRTQQEDSAVYLCASSQATGARMNTEAFFGQGTRLTVV.

The chain links TRBV7-9 to TRBJ2-2, with 7 bases lining up with TRBD1. Germline V gives CDR1 SEHNR, CDR2 FQNEAQ (reference sequence). V trimming: 6 bases; J trimming: 2 bases; junction bases outside the gene matches: 9. This CDR3 has 16 residues. CDR3 sequence: CASSTWDSRNTGELFF. In nucleotides, the CDR3 is TGTGCCAGCAGTACCTGGGACAGTAGAAACACCGGGGAGCTGTTTTTT. Combining the CDR3 with reference TRBV7-9 and TRBJ2-2 gives the whole variable domain DTGVSQNPRHKITKRGQNVTFRCDPISEHNRLYWYRQTLGQGPEFLTYFQNEAQLEKSRLLSDRFSAERPKGSFSTLEIQRTEQGDSAMYLCASSTWDSRNTGELFFGEGSRLTVL.

V gene TRBV6-6 combines with J gene TRBJ2-7; perhaps TRBD2 as D (5 bases). CDR1 and CDR2 from the germline V gene are MNHNY and SVGAGI (reference sequence). Trimming removed 4 bases from V and 2 bases from J, with 15 bases in between. This CDR3 has 15 residues. CDR3 in amino acids: CASSSVAGPPYEQYV. CDR3 in DNA: TGTGCCAGCAGTTCTGTTGCGGGTCCCCCCTACGAGCAGTACGTC.

The table lists this clone with a few counts. In nucleotides, the CDR3 is TGTGCCAGCAGTTATGGCAGGGCCTCCTATGGCTACACCTTC. This gives the protein CASSYGRASYGYTF. The gene calls are TRBV6-5 and TRBJ1-2; D is perhaps TRBD1 (5 bases). The length of the CDR3 is 14 residues. Germline values: CDR1 MNHEY, CDR2 SVGAGI. V was pared by 3 bases and J by 4 bases, with 12 bases between.

The V call is TRBV19, the J call TRBJ2-3; D is perhaps TRBD2 (6 bases). Trimming removed 6 bases from V and 4 bases from J, with 14 bases in between. Per the germline V gene, CDR1 is LNHDA and CDR2 is SQIVND (reference sequence). There are 14 residues in the CDR3. CDR3 bases: TGTGCCAGTAGCACCGGGAGTGGCTCAGATACGCAGTATTTT. Protein: CASSTGSGSDTQYF.

The V and J genes are TRBV19 and TRBJ2-7, with TRBD1 identical over 7 bases. This CDR3 has 14 amino acids. V lost 4 bases to trimming and J lost 4 bases; unmatched junction nucleotides: 7. Germline assignment: CDR1 LNHDA and CDR2 SQIVND (reference sequence). CDR3 protein: CASSTHRDSYEQYF. DNA of the CDR3: TGTGCCAGTAGTACACACCGGGACAGTTACGAGCAGTACTTC.

This sequence joins TRBV18 and TRBJ1-1; D is unresolved. In germline, CDR1 is KGHSH, CDR2 LQKENI. CDR3 length: 14 residues. Between the trimmed V and J ends, which lost 4 bases and 0 bases, there was a span of 9 bases. CDR3 DNA: TGTGCCAGCTCACTAGCCGTCATGAACACTGAAGCTTTCTTT. This codes for CASSLAVMNTEAFF. Drawing the rest from reference TRBV18 and TRBJ1-1, the complete variable domain is NAGVMQNPRHLVRRRGQEARLRCSPMKGHSHVYWYRQLPEEGLKFMVYLQKENIIDESGMPKERFSAEFPKEGPSILRIQQVVRGDSAAYFCASSLAVMNTEAFFGQGTRLTVV.

The chain couples TRBV18 to TRBJ1-3; no reliable D call. CDR3 length: 15 residues. V lost 2 bases to trimming and J lost 3 bases, with 11 bases between them. The germline gives CDR1 KGHSH, CDR2 LQKENI. Here the CDR3 reads CASSPSAGDGNTIYF. In nucleotides, the CDR3 is TGTGCCAGCTCACCATCCGCAGGCGATGGAAACACCATATATTTT. Variable domain in full (rest from reference TRBV18 and TRBJ1-3): NAGVMQNPRHLVRRRGQEARLRCSPMKGHSHVYWYRQLPEEGLKFMVYLQKENIIDESGMPKERFSAEFPKEGPSILRIQQVVRGDSAAYFCASSPSAGDGNTIYFGEGSWLTVV.

This chain joins TRBV18 and TRBJ2-2, with TRBD1 matching 7 bases. The CDR3 sequence is 16 residues long. Germline CDR1 is KGHSH and CDR2 is LQKENI. Trimming took 3 bases from V and 1 from J; bases not matched to a gene: 5. CDR3 region: CASSPQWTGNTGELFF. In DNA form, the CDR3 reads TGTGCCAGCTCACCCCAATGGACAGGGAACACCGGGGAGCTGTTTTTT.